Listed here are 24 T cell receptor beta chains from one sample, sequenced in a study of shared clonotypes between healthy human individuals. This table comes from immunoSEQ multiplex PCR, and its TCRdb copy is limited to in-frame clones, with some not included. The sample lists about 700,000 clones; 92% were seen once. Naive CD8 isolation took CD45RO-negative cells positively selected for CCR7 and excluded terminally differentiated effector memory CD45RA+ cells. The material sequenced was naive CD8+ T cells sorted from blood. Receptors were obtained from a man aged 30-40 years in good health.

The genes are TRBV16 and TRBJ1-1; D might be TRBD1 (6 bases). The germline V gene encodes CDR1 KGHSY and CDR2 FQNENV. Trimming cost V 4 bases and J 0 bases, with 12 bases left between them. The length of the CDR3 is 15 residues. In nucleotides, the CDR3 is TGTGCCAGCAGCCCCTTTACAGGGATGAACACTGAAGCTTTCTTT. Amino acid sequence: CASSPFTGMNTEAFF.

This chain joins TRBV5-5 and TRBJ2-5; 16 nucleotides agree with TRBD2. Germline V gene lookup returns CDR1 SGHKS and CDR2 YYEKEE (reference sequence). This CDR3 region has 17 residues. Trimming at V came to 3 bases and at J to 4 bases, leaving 6 bases not matched to a gene. In nucleotides, the CDR3 is TGTGCCAGCAGCTGGGGACTAGCGGGAGGGCTTGGAGAGACCCAGTACTTC. Its translation: CASSWGLAGGLGETQYF.

The count of this clone is one. The chain uses TRBV6-8 and TRBJ1-4; possibly TRBD1 for D (6 bases). The CDR3 covers 17 residues. From germline, CDR1 is MNHGY and CDR2 SAAAGT. V lost 4 bases and J 0 bases, leaving 15 bases between the germline ends. DNA for the CDR3: TGTGCCAGCAGTTCTACCAGGGGACACGCAACTAATGAAAAACTGTTTTTT. Translation gives CASSSTRGHATNEKLFF.

This chain joins TRBV14 and TRBJ2-7, with TRBD1 identical over 7 bases. Germline lookup yields CDR1 SGHDN and CDR2 FVKESK. V lost 0 bases and J lost 10; bases outside the gene matches: 6. The CDR3 consists of 13 residues. The DNA of the CDR3 is TGTGCCAGCAGCCAAGACACGGGGACAGCCCAGTACTTC. Its translation: CASSQDTGTAQYF.

This clone is a singleton in its sample. This chain links TRBV6-1 with TRBJ2-1; 9 bases line up with TRBD2. Germline CDR1 and CDR2: MNHNS and SASEGT. V was clipped by 7 bases and J by 7 bases; unmatched bases: 11. The CDR3 loop spans 15 amino acids. In DNA form, the CDR3 reads TGTGCCAGCACCTTGACTAGCGGAGTCGGTAATGAGCAGTTCTTC. Amino acids: CASTLTSGVGNEQFF.

The J gene is TRBJ2-7, the V gene TRBV7-8, with TRBD1 as a possible D gene (5 bases). V was shortened by 3 bases and J by 6 bases, with 15 bases between the two germline ends. This CDR3 has 14 residues. The germline gives CDR1 SGHVS, CDR2 FQNEAQ. CDR3 sequence (DNA): TGTGCCAGCAGCTTGCAGGGTTGGTTACGCGAGCAGTACTTC. It encodes CASSLQGWLREQYF.

The CDR3 spells CASSNRSTFDQYF. In nucleotides, the CDR3 is TGTGCCAGCAGCAACCGTAGTACTTTCGACCAGTACTTC. The chain links TRBV14 to TRBJ2-5; D remains unclear. V lost 5 bases to trimming and J lost 10 bases, with 17 bases between them. The CDR3 covers 13 residues. Germline loops: CDR1 SGHDN, CDR2 FVKESK.

The rearrangement uses TRBV29-1 and TRBJ2-2, with 8 bases lining up with TRBD2. This CDR3 is 15 amino acids long. Germline assignment: CDR1 SQVTM and CDR2 ANQGSEA. The J segment lost 7 bases and the V segment lost 7 bases, leaving 14 bases of the junction unmatched. The CDR3 here is CSGLSSGQGGGELFF. In nucleotides, the CDR3 is TGCAGCGGCCTTTCTAGCGGGCAAGGGGGCGGGGAGCTGTTTTTT.

V and J are TRBV19 and TRBJ2-1; 7 nucleotides align to TRBD1. With 3 bases clipped from V and 5 bases from J, the junction kept 7 bases outside the gene matches. The CDR3 covers 15 residues. Germline CDR1 reads LNHDA; CDR2 reads SQIVND (reference sequence). The CDR3 sequence is CASSMTGYRNNEQFF. As DNA, the CDR3 is TGTGCCAGTAGTATGACAGGGTATCGCAACAATGAGCAGTTCTTC.

A word on this clone: At the DNA level, this CDR3 is encoded by other sequences in the same sample as well. The chain couples TRBV11-2 to TRBJ2-7; the D is unclear. Germline CDR1 SGHAT, CDR2 FQNNGV. The CDR3 runs to 11 residues. The ends were cut back, 5 bases at V and 4 bases at J, with 6 bases in the middle. CDR3 sequence: CASSLIYEQYF. CDR3 bases: TGTGCCAGCAGCCTTATTTACGAGCAGTACTTC.

Notes on this clone: Other DNA sequences in the sample encode the same CDR3. The chain employs TRBV18 and TRBJ1-1; D unclear. The ends were cut back, 3 bases at V and 3 bases at J, with 5 bases in the middle. Per germline, CDR1 KGHSH and CDR2 LQKENI. This CDR3 is 12 amino acids long. DNA for the CDR3: TGTGCCAGCTCACCGGGCGACACTGAAGCTTTCTTT. Protein sequence: CASSPGDTEAFF.

This clone was picked up many times. The chain couples TRBV7-8 to TRBJ2-3; no reliable D call. CDR1 SGHVS and CDR2 FQNEAQ come from the germline V gene. Trimming shortened V by 5 bases and J by 2 bases, and 17 bases separated the two germline ends. The CDR3 contains 16 residues. CDR3 amino acids: CASSRPISSATDTQYF. In DNA form, the CDR3 reads TGTGCCAGCAGCCGTCCTATCTCATCCGCCACAGATACGCAGTATTTT. Full variable domain (outside the CDR3, taken from reference TRBV7-8 and TRBJ2-3): GAGVSQSPRYKVAKRGQDVALRCDPISGHVSLFWYQQALGQGPEFLTYFQNEAQLDKSGLPSDRFFAERPEGSVSTLKIQRTQQEDSAVYLCASSRPISSATDTQYFGPGTRLTVL.

The V and J genes are TRBV6-5 and TRBJ2-7; D is unclear. Trimming shortened V by 1 base and J by 5 bases, and 6 bases separated the two germline ends. Per the germline V gene, CDR1 is MNHEY and CDR2 is SVGAGI. The CDR3 is made up of 12 amino acids. The CDR3 DNA is TGTGCCAGCAGTTACTTCGGCGACGAGCAGTACTTC. Protein: CASSYFGDEQYF.

This clone came up many times. The chain couples TRBV29-1 to TRBJ2-1, with 7 bases matching TRBD1. V lost 3 bases and J lost 2; bases outside the gene matches: 4. Germline CDR1 and CDR2: SQVTM and ANQGSEA. The CDR3 covers 14 residues. This CDR3 reads CSVESQGAYNEQFF. Written as DNA, the CDR3 is TGCAGCGTTGAGTCGCAGGGGGCCTACAATGAGCAGTTCTTC.

V usage is TRBV6-5 and J usage is TRBJ1-5; D is unresolved. CDR3 length: 9 amino acids. Trimming took 8 bases from V and 6 from J, leaving 2 bases between them. Germline CDR1 reads MNHEY; CDR2 reads SVGAGI. This CDR3 is CASGQPQHF. The CDR3 DNA is TGTGCCAGCGGTCAGCCCCAGCATTTT.

This rearrangement joins TRBV4-3 to TRBJ1-2, with a weak D call TRBD1 (5 bases). V was trimmed by 3 bases and J by 4 bases, leaving 15 bases between them. Germline assignment: CDR1 LGHNA and CDR2 YSLEER. The CDR3 sequence is 15 residues long. The CDR3 reads CASSQVSGSGYGYTF. CDR3 in DNA: TGCGCCAGCAGCCAGGTTTCAGGGTCGGGCTATGGCTACACCTTC.

This chain connects TRBV10-3 to TRBJ2-7, with 10 positions matching TRBD2. CDR1 ENHRY and CDR2 SYGVKD come from the germline V gene. The CDR3 has 14 amino acids. V shed 4 bases and J 2 bases; nucleotides not matched to a gene: 2. As DNA, the CDR3 is TGTGCCATCAGTGGGCTAGCGGGAGCCTACGAGCAGTACTTC. Amino acids: CAISGLAGAYEQYF.

The chain links TRBV28 to TRBJ2-6; no clear D. V was shortened by 4 bases and J by 0 bases, with 7 bases between the two germline ends. Germline V gene lookup returns CDR1 MDHEN and CDR2 SYDVKM. There are 15 residues in the CDR3. For the CDR3, the DNA is TGTGCCAGCAGTTACGACGGCTCTGGGGCCAACGTCCTGACTTTC. The encoded protein is CASSYDGSGANVLTF.

CDR3: CASTLGQGRISGELFF. The CDR3 DNA reads TGTGCCAGCACCCTTGGACAGGGGCGTATCTCCGGGGAGCTGTTTTTT. The rearrangement uses TRBV2 and TRBJ2-2, with 9 bases that match TRBD1. The CDR3 is 16 amino acids. V dropped 7 bases and J dropped 6; count of bases not matched to a gene: 12. Germline V lookup: CDR1 SNHLY, CDR2 FYNNEI.

The genes are TRBV11-3 and TRBJ2-2; the D gene is possibly TRBD2 (6 bases). Trimming cost V 7 bases and J 5 bases, with 8 bases left between them. The CDR3 spans 12 residues. The germline V gene encodes CDR1 SGHNT and CDR2 YENEEA. This CDR3 is CASKSGTGELFF. The CDR3 DNA is TGTGCCAGCAAGAGCGGGACCGGGGAGCTGTTTTTT.

This chain uses TRBV7-9 with TRBJ2-5, with TRBD1 matching over 7 bases. V shed 5 bases and J 4 bases; nucleotides not matched to a gene: 7. The germline gives CDR1 SEHNR, CDR2 FQNEAQ (reference sequence). The CDR3 loop spans 14 amino acids. CDR3 DNA: TGTGCCAGCAGCATAAAGACAGGGCTAGAGACCCAGTACTTC. This gives the protein CASSIKTGLETQYF.

The CDR3 sequence: CASSSNRGSGELFF. The CDR3 bases are TGCGCCAGCAGCTCAAACAGGGGCTCCGGGGAGCTGTTTTTT. This chain joins TRBV5-1 and TRBJ2-2, with TRBD1 matching 7 bases. Germline lookup yields CDR1 SGHRS and CDR2 YFSETQ. V shed 3 bases and J 6 bases; nucleotides not matched to a gene: 5. CDR3 length: 14 residues.

This chain links TRBV4-1 with TRBJ2-7; D is unresolved. Trimming shortened V by 0 bases and J by 7 bases, and 22 bases separated the two germline ends. The CDR3 is 17 residues long. Germline CDR1 is MGHRA and CDR2 is YSYEKL. This chain's CDR3 is CASSQDTTDVSLWEQYF. In nucleotides, the CDR3 is TGCGCCAGCAGCCAAGATACGACCGATGTCTCCCTTTGGGAGCAGTACTTC.

In its sample, this clone was seen a few times. The chain recombines TRBV10-1 with TRBJ1-1; D is ambiguous. This CDR3 is 13 amino acids long. V lost 2 bases to trimming and J lost 4 bases, with 8 bases between them. CDR1 and CDR2 from the germline V gene are WNHNN and SYGVQD (reference sequence). In DNA form, the CDR3 reads TGCGCCAGCAGTGAGAACTGGGGCACTGAAGCTTTCTTT. It codes for CASSENWGTEAFF.